This TCR beta chain was profiled in a study of cytomegalovirus exposure and HLA in healthy donors. This CDR3 comprises 10 residues. Trimming took 2 bases from V and 14 from J, leaving 9 bases between them. Per germline, CDR1 MNHNS and CDR2 SASEGT. In the PCR, 60 Vbeta and 13 Jbeta primers were used. Here immunoSEQ multiplex PCR was the method, and the copy in TCRdb shows in-frame clones only, minus some. The repertoire includes about 160,000 clones, approximately 80% of them detected once, and 1.5% to 1.7% sits in the top ten. The chain carries TRBV6-1 and TRBJ1-2; D possibly corresponds to TRBD1 (5 bases). The TCR was taken from a young woman in good health and CMV-seronegative. Sequencing input: PBMCs. The CDR3 spells CASSEPGVTF. DNA for the CDR3: TGTGCCAGCAGTGAACCGGGGGTAACCTTC.